These 28 T cell receptor beta chains originate from one sample sequenced in a study of control samples from healthy donors and cancer patients. The assay was immunoSEQ multiplex PCR, and TCRdb's table has in-frame clones only and misses some. The table includes some 150,000 clones, 90% to 95% detected once. The sequenced sample consisted of blood. The receptor set was obtained from a woman in her twenties or thirties in good health.

Regarding this clone: In the same sample, other DNA sequences code for this CDR3. The chain is built from TRBV6-4 and TRBJ2-3; a possible D gene is TRBD2 (6 bases). Germline V gene data show CDR1 as MRHNA and CDR2 as SNTAGT. Trimming removed 0 bases from V and 0 bases from J, with 7 bases in between. The CDR3 contains 15 residues. CDR3 loop: CASSDSAGSTDTQYF. The CDR3 region has the DNA TGTGCCAGCAGTGACTCAGCGGGCAGCACAGATACGCAGTATTTT.

J is TRBJ2-3 and V is TRBV5-1; the match to TRBD1 covers 10 bases. Unmatched junction bases numbered 4, after V lost 5 bases and J lost 1 base. The germline V gene has CDR1 SGHRS and CDR2 YFSETQ. The CDR3 loop spans 15 amino acids. Here the CDR3 reads CASSRGQGGTDTQYF. CDR3 nucleotide sequence: TGCGCCAGCAGTCGAGGACAGGGGGGCACAGATACGCAGTATTTT.

V usage is TRBV25-1 and J usage is TRBJ2-2; D tentatively fits TRBD1 or TRBD2 (5 bases each). Trimming removed 1 base from V and 3 bases from J, with 6 bases in between. The length of the CDR3 is 14 residues. Germline CDR1 MGHDK, CDR2 SYGVNS. CDR3 DNA sequence: TGTGCCAGCAGTGAATCGGGGCACACCGGGGAGCTGTTTTTT. This gives the protein CASSESGHTGELFF.

This chain links TRBV29-1 with TRBJ1-1; D might be TRBD1 (5 bases). The V end lost 8 bases, the J end lost 1 base, and 11 bases lay between the germline ends. This CDR3 is 12 amino acids long. In germline, CDR1 is SQVTM, CDR2 ANQGSEA. CDR3: CSSQTGNTEAFF. The CDR3 DNA reads as TGCAGCTCCCAAACAGGGAACACTGAAGCTTTCTTT.

This clone came up once. V gene TRBV19 combines with J gene TRBJ1-5, with TRBD1 as a possible D gene (5 bases). This CDR3 is built from 14 residues. V lost 5 bases, J lost 4 bases, and 12 bases lay in between. Germline lookup yields CDR1 LNHDA and CDR2 SQIVND (reference sequence). CDR3 protein: CASSYNRYNQPQHF. The DNA of the CDR3 is TGTGCCAGTAGTTACAACAGGTATAATCAGCCCCAGCATTTT.

The chain couples TRBV28 to TRBJ1-1; no firm D call. CDR3 length: 14 amino acids. Germline CDR1 is MDHEN and CDR2 is SYDVKM. Trimming pared 2 bases from V and 5 bases from J, leaving 12 bases between. The CDR3, as DNA: TGTGCCAGCAGTTTACCCAGGACTAGGACTGAAGCTTTCTTT. It is translated as CASSLPRTRTEAFF.

This clone was picked up one time. The V gene is TRBV5-1, the J gene TRBJ2-5, with 7 bases matching TRBD1. Germline V gives CDR1 SGHRS, CDR2 YFSETQ. V shed 3 bases and J 1 base; nucleotides not matched to a gene: 9. The CDR3 consists of 16 residues. CDR3 region: CASSSSTGLRQETQYF. The CDR3 nucleotides read TGCGCCAGCAGCTCGTCGACAGGGCTCCGCCAAGAGACCCAGTACTTC.

As regards this clone: The same CDR3 is also encoded by other DNA sequences in this sample. The chain recombines TRBV7-2 with TRBJ2-7; 11 bases map to TRBD2. Germline V CDR1 and CDR2: SGHTA, FQGNSA. V shed 5 bases, J shed 0 bases, and the junction held 3 bases outside the gene matches. The CDR3 extends over 15 amino acids. The CDR3 region is CASSPTSGSSYEQYF. As DNA, the CDR3 is TGTGCCAGCAGCCCAACTAGCGGGAGCTCCTACGAGCAGTACTTC.

Only a few counts were recorded for this clone. The rearrangement links TRBV5-5 to TRBJ2-6; perhaps TRBD1 as D (5 bases). This CDR3 comprises 14 residues. CDR1 is SGHKS and CDR2 is YYEKEE in the germline V gene (reference sequence). The V end was cut by 5 bases, the J end by 0 bases, with 6 bases between. CDR3 region: CASRTASGANVLTF. The CDR3 nucleotides read TGTGCCAGCAGGACAGCCTCTGGGGCCAACGTCCTGACTTTC.

The genes are TRBV7-2 and TRBJ1-1; weak D call: TRBD1 (5 bases). V lost 1 base to trimming and J lost 4 bases, with 10 bases between them. The germline CDR1 and CDR2 sequences are SGHTA and FQGNSA. The CDR3 contains 14 residues. The CDR3 here is CASSLGRGGTEAFF. The CDR3 nucleotides read TGTGCCAGCAGCTTAGGACGGGGCGGCACTGAAGCTTTCTTT.

The chain is built from TRBV5-1 and TRBJ2-2, with 8 positions matching TRBD2. V trimming: 4 bases; J trimming: 7 bases; junction bases outside the gene matches: 6. Germline V gene sequence: CDR1 SGHRS, CDR2 YFSETQ. The CDR3 loop spans 14 amino acids. This CDR3 reads CASSREGSIGELFF. For the CDR3, the DNA is TGCGCCAGCAGCCGGGAGGGAAGCATCGGGGAGCTGTTTTTT.

In the case of this clone: Compared with germline, one end of the junction differs, possibly owing to a read error. The genes are TRBV7-7 and TRBJ1-1; TRBD1 matches 9 bases. The CDR3 has 15 residues. In germline, CDR1 is SSHAT, CDR2 FNYEAQ (reference sequence). CDR3 protein: CASSLGQGLNTEAFF. CDR3 DNA sequence: TGTGCTAGCAGCTTAGGACAGGGGTTGAACACTGAAGCTTTCTTT.

The V call is TRBV18, the J call TRBJ1-1; the D is unclear. Germline CDR1 and CDR2: KGHSH and LQKENI. Trimming took off 7 bases at V and 1 base at J, with 10 bases between the two ends. This CDR3 is built from 13 residues. DNA for the CDR3: TGTGCCAGCTACGCGGACGGGAACACTGAAGCTTTCTTT. Translating it yields CASYADGNTEAFF.

This chain joins TRBV15 and TRBJ2-3; D perhaps matches TRBD2 (5 bases). The CDR3 consists of 14 residues. Germline V gives CDR1 LNHNV, CDR2 YYDKDF (reference sequence). Trimming stripped 6 bases from V and 1 base from J, with 11 bases between. The CDR3 DNA reads as TGTGCCACCAGGAGTGGTAGCGGCACAGATACGCAGTATTTT. The encoded protein is CATRSGSGTDTQYF.

The V and J genes are TRBV6-4 and TRBJ2-1, with 10 bases matching TRBD2. J lost 6 bases, V lost 3 bases, and 2 bases had no gene match. CDR3 length: 14 residues. In germline, CDR1 is MRHNA, CDR2 SNTAGT. The CDR3 DNA is TGTGCCAGCAGTGAGTCTAGCGGGAGCAATGAGCAGTTCTTC. Amino acids: CASSESSGSNEQFF.

The chain has TRBV15 and TRBJ2-3; D ambiguous. V gave up 1 base and J gave up 2 bases, with 4 bases separating them. This CDR3 has 13 amino acids. The germline CDR1 and CDR2 sequences are LNHNV and YYDKDF (reference sequence). The CDR3 DNA reads TGTGCCACCAGCAGAGGGCCCACAGATACGCAGTATTTT. Protein sequence: CATSRGPTDTQYF. Combining the CDR3 with reference TRBV15 and TRBJ2-3 gives the whole variable domain DAMVIQNPRYQVTQFGKPVTLSCSQTLNHNVMYWYQQKSSQAPKLLFHYYDKDFNNEADTPDNFQSRRPNTSFCFLDIRSPGLGDTAMYLCATSRGPTDTQYFGPGTRLTVL.

The chain recombines TRBV11-3 with TRBJ1-1; 8 nucleotides align to TRBD1. Germline CDR1 SGHNT, CDR2 YENEEA. Germline trimming cut 4 bases from V and 3 bases from J; bases unmatched to any gene: 10. The CDR3 totals 16 residues. The CDR3 DNA follows: TGTGCCAGCAGCTCGGACAGGGCGTGGGGATACACTGAAGCTTTCTTT. Translated, it gives CASSSDRAWGYTEAFF.

The chain has TRBV28 and TRBJ2-5; 9 positions agree with TRBD1. The CDR3 covers 15 residues. In germline, CDR1 is MDHEN, CDR2 SYDVKM. The ends lost 4 bases at V and 2 bases at J; junction bases unmatched: 5. This CDR3 is CASSSPGTGQETQYF. CDR3 sequence (DNA): TGTGCCAGCAGTTCCCCCGGGACAGGGCAAGAGACCCAGTACTTC.

This sequence joins TRBV3-1 (or the pseudogene TRBV3-2) and TRBJ1-1, with 7 nucleotides matching TRBD1. The CDR3 has 14 residues. Germline V gene data show CDR1 as LGHDT and CDR2 as YNNKEL (reference sequence). V dropped 4 bases and J dropped 4; count of bases not matched to a gene: 6. The CDR3 sequence: CASSRVQGGTEAFF. The CDR3 nucleotides read TGTGCCAGCAGCCGGGTTCAGGGGGGCACTGAAGCTTTCTTT.

The chain has TRBV4-2 and TRBJ2-2, with 11 bases fitting TRBD2. The germline V gene encodes CDR1 LGHNA and CDR2 YNFKEQ. The ends lost 1 base at V and 7 bases at J; junction bases unmatched: 2. The CDR3 loop spans 15 amino acids. This chain's CDR3 is CASSQVTSGNGELFF. The CDR3 DNA follows: TGTGCCAGCAGCCAAGTGACTAGCGGGAACGGGGAGCTGTTTTTT.

V is TRBV6-5 and J is TRBJ1-2; 7 nucleotides line up with TRBD1. The CDR3 is made up of 14 amino acids. Germline assignment: CDR1 MNHEY and CDR2 SVGAGI. The junction had 5 bases not matched to a gene; V was cut back by 4 bases and J by 3 bases. DNA for the CDR3: TGTGCCAGCAGTTCCCCTACAGGGGACTATGGCTACACCTTC. It translates to CASSSPTGDYGYTF.

This clone was found once. The rearrangement uses TRBV2 and TRBJ2-5; 9 bases are a match to TRBD2. The CDR3 is made up of 16 amino acids. Per the germline V gene, CDR1 is SNHLY and CDR2 is FYNNEI. The V and J ends lost 1 base and 0 bases, in that order; junction bases with no gene match: 3. Written as DNA, the CDR3 is TGTGCCAGCAGTGAAGAGACTAGCGGATACCAAGAGACCCAGTACTTC. Encoded protein: CASSEETSGYQETQYF.

The V call is TRBV6-6, the J call TRBJ1-1; D unclear. The V end was cut by 7 bases, the J end by 6 bases, with 9 bases between. Germline lookup yields CDR1 MNHNY and CDR2 SVGAGI (reference sequence). This CDR3 is built from 11 residues. The CDR3 DNA reads as TGTGCCAGCACCCCGGGGTCTGAAGCTTTCTTT. As protein: CASTPGSEAFF.

As to this clone: Other DNA sequences from this sample encode an identical CDR3 as well. V gene TRBV18 combines with J gene TRBJ1-1; TRBD1 might be the D (5 bases). Germline V gene sequence: CDR1 KGHSH, CDR2 LQKENI. V shed 4 bases and J shed 5 bases, with 11 bases lying between them. The CDR3 has 13 residues. The CDR3 protein is CASSQGEGTEAFF. The CDR3 bases are TGTGCCAGCTCACAAGGGGAGGGAACTGAAGCTTTCTTT.

This clone was detected only once. This sequence joins TRBV27 and TRBJ1-1; D unresolved. The CDR3 is 15 residues long. V lost 5 bases, J lost 2 bases, and 15 bases lay in between. The germline CDR1 and CDR2 sequences are MNHEY and SMNVEV (reference sequence). The CDR3 DNA reads as TGTGCCAGCAGTCCCCCCGGGCAGTTTAACACTGAAGCTTTCTTT. Protein: CASSPPGQFNTEAFF.

This chain joins TRBV7-8 and TRBJ1-1; D gene unclear. The CDR3 totals 16 residues. Germline CDR1 is SGHVS and CDR2 is FQNEAQ. V lost 1 base and J lost 0, with 12 bases in between. The CDR3 here is CASSLGGPYMNTEAFF. The CDR3 bases are TGTGCCAGCAGCTTAGGAGGACCCTATATGAACACTGAAGCTTTCTTT.

V and J are TRBV11-1 and TRBJ2-7; 9 positions agree with TRBD2. The V gene's germline CDR1 is SGHAT and CDR2 FQDESV (reference sequence). J gave up 2 bases and V 5 bases, and 10 bases lay outside the gene matches. The CDR3 sequence is 16 residues long. DNA for the CDR3: TGTGCCAGCAGCGAATTCGGGCTAGCGGGGACCTACGAGCAGTACTTC. Translation gives CASSEFGLAGTYEQYF.

This clone has only one observation. The chain combines TRBV4-2 with TRBJ2-3; D perhaps matches TRBD2 (6 bases). CDR3 length: 14 amino acids. V shed 1 base and J shed 3 bases, with 8 bases lying between them. CDR1 LGHNA and CDR2 YNFKEQ come from the germline V gene. The DNA for the CDR3 is TGTGCCAGCAGCCAAGTCCTAGCGACAGATACGCAGTATTTT. Amino acids: CASSQVLATDTQYF.